This T cell receptor (beta chain) emerged from a study of Ad26.COV2.S vaccination and SARS-CoV-2 variants. Turning to the study itself: Ad26.COV2.S given intramuscularly, once or twice 56 days apart.

Clones were sequenced by immunoSEQ multiplex PCR, and TCRdb holds only the in-frame ones, with some missing. This table has a few hundred thousand clones, around 87% appearing once. Unmatched junction bases numbered 6, after V lost 4 bases and J lost 7 bases. CDR3 length equals 14 residues. Looked up from germline, CDR1 is LGHDT and CDR2 is YNNKEL (reference sequence). Stated treatment: 19 received Ad26.COV2.S at low or high dose, single or two shots; several received placebo; per-sample allocation not given. Day 63 following the first vaccine or placebo injection was when the samples were taken. The origin of this receptor is a person aged 18 to 59 who received the Ad26.COV2.S COVID-19 vaccine or a placebo. The sample was peripheral blood, taken in a trial of Ad26.COV2.S vaccine versus placebo. The gene calls are TRBV3-1 (or the pseudogene TRBV3-2) and TRBJ1-2, with 10 positions matching TRBD1. CDR3 region: CASSPRQGASGYTF. CDR3 bases: TGTGCCAGCAGCCCGAGACAGGGGGCTAGTGGCTACACCTTC.